Given below is one T cell receptor (beta chain) in context. It has no known antigen specificity. The sample holds no much larger clone one base away, and base qualities are not on file. This specimen belongs to a study of shared T cell receptors in the human thymus (dated by TCRdb to the early 2020s). Regarding the complete study: The study examined how the human thymus generates shared, self-reactive T-cell receptor alpha chains.

The method behind the library was the immunoSEQ multiplex PCR assay. In its TCRdb copy, this immuneACCESS table keeps in-frame sequences only and misses some clones. Where compared with another copy, unresolved V genes explain less than half of these, and the others have no known cause. In all, the sample holds about 730,000 clones, and 70% to 90% of those were seen once. Of the sample, roughly 0.01% falls within the top ten clones. The data also belong to a second study, concerning human thymus T cells. Looking at the second paper: Immunologically healthy infants undergoing open corrective cardiac surgery for congenital heart defects in Finland were used as donors. The thymus tissue came from surgical resects taken out during corrective cardiac surgery. Both the thymic and the peripheral blood repertoires appeared to show biased V and J gene segment usage. The related research reported highly overlapping thymic TCR repertoires among unrelated individuals. The study described the TCR alpha and beta repertoires in eight or nine infant thymus samples and a handful of matching peripheral blood samples. The infant donors were roughly 6 to 250 days old, and the cohort included several males and two females. Thymocytes were released mechanically from tissue and stored at -70 °C as pellets of roughly 8.5-32 million cells. A QIAsymphony instrument was used to extract genomic DNA from the frozen cell pellets. The immunoSEQ multiplex PCR assay was used to amplify the TCRB and TCRAD loci from a standardized amount of quality-controlled genomic DNA. The V(D)J region was spanned by amplicons of a length sufficient to cover the CDR3 and to identify V and J genes. The amplicons were sequenced on an Illumina platform via the commercial immunoSEQ service. Primer bias and sequencing errors were corrected using previously described methods, and TCRAD and TCRB definitions followed the IMGT database. The repertoires were analysed using immunoSEQ Analyzer 3.0 and VDJTools for basic statistics, V/J segment usage, diversity estimates, rarefaction and pairwise overlap. Diversity was estimated with Chao1, ChaoE, Efron-Thisted, Shannon and inverse Simpson indices, and also on datasets down-sampled to the smallest sample. For repertoire overlap, CDR3 nucleotide sequence, V gene and J gene had to match strictly, and clustering was done by Jaccard-based multidimensional scaling. Thymus samples yielded on average around 850,000 unique TCRB clonotypes, compared with 75,000 to 100,000 from blood samples.

The TCR sequence derives from a girl in the first two years of life with a congenital heart defect. Donor details come from another sample of the same person, matched by shared clones. Sequenced input: thymocytes.

CDR3 loop: CASRPGTAYGYTF. At the DNA level, the sequence is TGTGCCAGTCGCCCCGGGACAGCCTATGGCTACACCTTC. The receptor chain draws on TRBV19 and TRBJ1-2; TRBD1 agrees with 7 junctional bases. Reading the germline V gene (reference sequence) gives CDR1 LNHDA and CDR2 SQIVND. The V end gives up 8 bases and the J end 4 bases, leaving 7 bases in the junction not matched to a gene. From the cysteine through the phenylalanine, the CDR3 covers 13 amino acids. The only DNA kept is the CDR3, 39 bases in frame from the first base.